This T cell receptor (beta chain) was sequenced in a study of T cells in Graves' hyperthyroidism and ophthalmopathy. As regards this clonotype: Its matching antigen is unknown.

The TCR beta CDR3 regions underwent amplification using RNA transcripts as the source. The TCR CDR3 was amplified in a first-round RT-PCR using the HTBI primer set. Using its own MiXCR run on the multiplex PCR reads, TCRdb lists one record per CDR3 protein. Altogether a few hundred thousand distinct CDR3 sequences are present, about half being singletons, with the ten largest covering around 8%. This CDR3 contains 15 residues. Trimming shortened V by 10 bases and J by 2 bases, and 19 bases separated the two germline ends. Germline V gene data show CDR1 as ENHRY and CDR2 as SYGVKD. Absent ophthalmopathy progression within 18 months defined stable Graves' hyperthyroidism. A patient was excluded if there was uncontrolled infection, other autoimmune disease, pregnancy or lactation. Findings of the study overall: A model using 13 V-J features told ophthalmopathy apart from stable hyperthyroidism.

The receptor was isolated from a woman under 30 with Graves' hyperthyroidism. The sequencing sample was made of peripheral blood or thyroid tissue (not recorded which). The chain couples TRBV10-3 to TRBJ2-3, with a tentative D call TRBD1 (6 bases). In DNA form, the CDR3 reads TGTGCCACCGTGGACAGCTTGGGGAACACAGATACGCAGTATTTT. Translation gives CATVDSLGNTDTQYF.